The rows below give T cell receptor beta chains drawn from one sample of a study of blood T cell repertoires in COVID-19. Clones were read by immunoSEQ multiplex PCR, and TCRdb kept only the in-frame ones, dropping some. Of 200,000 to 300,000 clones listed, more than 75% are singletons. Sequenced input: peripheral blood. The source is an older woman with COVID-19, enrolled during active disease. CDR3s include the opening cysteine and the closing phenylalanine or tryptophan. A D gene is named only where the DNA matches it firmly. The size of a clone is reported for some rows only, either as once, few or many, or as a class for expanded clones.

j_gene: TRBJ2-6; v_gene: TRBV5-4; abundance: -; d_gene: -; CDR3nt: TGTGCCAGCAGTCATCACAGGCTCGGGGCCAACGTCCTGACTTTC; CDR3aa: CASSHHRLGANVLTF
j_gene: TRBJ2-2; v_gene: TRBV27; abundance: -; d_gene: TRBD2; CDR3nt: TGTGCCAGCAGTTCACTAGCGGGAGGAGGTGAGACCGGGGAGCTGTTTTTT; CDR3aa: CASSSLAGGGETGELFF
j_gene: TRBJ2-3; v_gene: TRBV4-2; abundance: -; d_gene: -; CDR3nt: TGTGCCAGCAGCCAAGACGCAGTCACAGATACGCAGTATTTT; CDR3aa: CASSQDAVTDTQYF
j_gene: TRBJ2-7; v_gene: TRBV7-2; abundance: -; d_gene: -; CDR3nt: TGTGCCAGCAGCTTGGGGACATTCTACGAGCAGTACTTC; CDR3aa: CASSLGTFYEQYF
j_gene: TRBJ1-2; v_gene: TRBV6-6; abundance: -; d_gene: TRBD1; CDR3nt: TGTGCCAGCAGTCGACAGGGGGAAAACTATGGCTACACCTTC; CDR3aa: CASSRQGENYGYTF
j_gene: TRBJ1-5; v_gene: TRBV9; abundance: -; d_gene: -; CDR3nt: TGTGCCAGCAGCGCGACGGGGGGCGGGAATCAGCCCCAGCATTTT; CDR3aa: CASSATGGGNQPQHF
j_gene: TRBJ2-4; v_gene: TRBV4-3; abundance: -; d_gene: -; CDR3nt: TGCGCCAGCAGCCAAGAATTTAGCGCTCTAGCCAAAAACATTCAGTACTTC; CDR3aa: CASSQEFSALAKNIQYF
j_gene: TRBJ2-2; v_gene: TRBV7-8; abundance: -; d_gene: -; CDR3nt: TGTGCCAGCAGCCGAGCGGACGGGGTAATGACCGGGGAGCTGTTTTTT; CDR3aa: CASSRADGVMTGELFF
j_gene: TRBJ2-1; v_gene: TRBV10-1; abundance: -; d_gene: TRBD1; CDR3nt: TGCGCCAGTTCGCCAGACAGGGTTGGGACCTGCCGGGTGGGTGAGCAGTTCTTC; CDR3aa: CASSPDRVGTCRVGEQFF
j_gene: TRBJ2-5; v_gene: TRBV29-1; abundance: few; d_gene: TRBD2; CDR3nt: TGCAGCGTTGAAAGGACTAGCGGCAAGACCCAGTACTTC; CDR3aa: CSVERTSGKTQYF
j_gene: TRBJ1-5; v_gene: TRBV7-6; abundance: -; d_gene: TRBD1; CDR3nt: TGTGCCAGCAGCTTAGCGACAGGGGGTCTTCAGCCCCAGCATTTT; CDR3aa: CASSLATGGLQPQHF